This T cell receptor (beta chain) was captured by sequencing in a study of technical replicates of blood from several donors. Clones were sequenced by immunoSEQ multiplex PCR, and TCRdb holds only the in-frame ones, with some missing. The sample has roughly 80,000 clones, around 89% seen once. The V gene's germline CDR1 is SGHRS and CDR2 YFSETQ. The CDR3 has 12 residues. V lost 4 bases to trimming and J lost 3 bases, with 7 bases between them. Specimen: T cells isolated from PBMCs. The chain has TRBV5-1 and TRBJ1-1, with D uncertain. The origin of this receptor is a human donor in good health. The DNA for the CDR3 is TGCGCCAGCAGCGCCAGTTACACTGAAGCTTTCTTT. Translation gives CASSASYTEAFF.